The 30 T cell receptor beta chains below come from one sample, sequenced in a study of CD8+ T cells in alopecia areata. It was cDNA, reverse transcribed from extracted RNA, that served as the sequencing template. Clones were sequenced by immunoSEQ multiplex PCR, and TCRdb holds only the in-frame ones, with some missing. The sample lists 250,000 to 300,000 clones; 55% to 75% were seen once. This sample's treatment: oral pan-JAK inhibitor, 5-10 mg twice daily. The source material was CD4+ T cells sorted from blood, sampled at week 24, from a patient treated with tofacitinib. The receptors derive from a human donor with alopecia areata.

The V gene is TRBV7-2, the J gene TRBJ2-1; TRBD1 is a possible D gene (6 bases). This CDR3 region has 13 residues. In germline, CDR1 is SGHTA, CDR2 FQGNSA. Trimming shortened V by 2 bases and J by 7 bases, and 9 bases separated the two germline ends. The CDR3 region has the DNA TGTGCCAGCAGCTTATCAGGGGTTAATGAGCAGTTCTTC. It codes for CASSLSGVNEQFF.

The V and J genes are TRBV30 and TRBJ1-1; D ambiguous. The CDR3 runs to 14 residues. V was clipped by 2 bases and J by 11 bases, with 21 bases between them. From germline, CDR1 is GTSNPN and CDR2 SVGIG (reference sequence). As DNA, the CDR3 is TGTGCCTGGAGTTCGATTGGGCTGACCATGGGGGCTTTCTTT. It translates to CAWSSIGLTMGAFF. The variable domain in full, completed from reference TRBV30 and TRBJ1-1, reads SQTIHQWPATLVQPVGSPLSLECTVEGTSNPNLYWYRQAAGRGLQLLFYSVGIGQISSEVPQNLSASRPQDRQFILSSKKLLLSDSGFYLCAWSSIGLTMGAFFGQGTRLTVV.

CDR3 coding DNA: TGTGCCTGGAGTCACAAAAGCAATCAGCCCCAGCATTTT. Translating it yields CAWSHKSNQPQHF. The chain is built from TRBV30 and TRBJ1-5; D gene unclear. This CDR3 spans 13 amino acids. Germline-derived CDR1 and CDR2 are GTSNPN and SVGIG (reference sequence). V lost 2 bases and J lost 1, with 6 bases in between.

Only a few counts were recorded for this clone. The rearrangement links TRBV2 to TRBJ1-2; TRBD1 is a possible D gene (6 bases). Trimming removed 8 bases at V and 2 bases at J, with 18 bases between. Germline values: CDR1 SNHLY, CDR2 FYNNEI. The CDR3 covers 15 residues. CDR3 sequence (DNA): TGTGCCAGCCTTAACAGGGCGGATAGCAACTATGGCTACACCTTC. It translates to CASLNRADSNYGYTF.

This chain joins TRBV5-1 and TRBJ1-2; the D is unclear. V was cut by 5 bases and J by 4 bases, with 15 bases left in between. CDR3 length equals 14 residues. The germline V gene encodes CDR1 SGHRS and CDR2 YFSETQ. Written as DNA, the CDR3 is TGCGCCAGCAGAACAGCCAACGGCCTCTATGGCTACACCTTC. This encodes CASRTANGLYGYTF.

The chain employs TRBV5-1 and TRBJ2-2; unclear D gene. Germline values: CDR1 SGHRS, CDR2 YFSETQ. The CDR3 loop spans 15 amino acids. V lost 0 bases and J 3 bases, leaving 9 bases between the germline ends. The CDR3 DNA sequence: TGCGCCAGCAGCTTGGCGGGCCAATACACCGGGGAGCTGTTTTTT. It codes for CASSLAGQYTGELFF. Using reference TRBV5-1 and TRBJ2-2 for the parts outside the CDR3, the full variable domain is KAGVTQTPRYLIKTRGQQVTLSCSPISGHRSVSWYQQTPGQGLQFLFEYFSETQRNKGNFPGRFSGRQFSNSRSEMNVSTLELGDSALYLCASSLAGQYTGELFFGEGSRLTVL.

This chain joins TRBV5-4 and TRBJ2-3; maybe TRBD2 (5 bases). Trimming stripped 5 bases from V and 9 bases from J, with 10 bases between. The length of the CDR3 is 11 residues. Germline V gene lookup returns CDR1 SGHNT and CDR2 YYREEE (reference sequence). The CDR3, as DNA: TGTGCCAGCAGTTCCGGGGTGACGCAGTATTTT. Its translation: CASSSGVTQYF.

The CDR3 nucleotides are TGTGCCAGCAGCTTGAAGGGGCTAAGCGAGCAGTACTTC. This translates into CASSLKGLSEQYF. V and J are TRBV5-6 and TRBJ2-7; tentative D call: TRBD1 (5 bases). Germline V gives CDR1 SGHDT, CDR2 YYEEEE. CDR3 length: 13 amino acids. The V end was cut by 1 base, the J end by 6 bases, with 11 bases between. The full variable domain, completed using reference TRBV5-6 and TRBJ2-7, is DAGVTQSPTHLIKTRGQQVTLRCSPKSGHDTVSWYQQALGQGPQFIFQYYEEEERQRGNFPDRFSGHQFPNYSSELNVNALLLGDSALYLCASSLKGLSEQYFGPGTRLTVT.

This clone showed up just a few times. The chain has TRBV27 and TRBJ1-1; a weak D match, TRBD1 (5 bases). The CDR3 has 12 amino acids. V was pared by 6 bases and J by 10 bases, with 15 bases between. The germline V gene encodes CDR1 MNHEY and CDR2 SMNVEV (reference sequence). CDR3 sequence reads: CASRPIVGGAFF. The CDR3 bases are TGTGCCAGCAGGCCCATTGTGGGGGGAGCTTTCTTT.

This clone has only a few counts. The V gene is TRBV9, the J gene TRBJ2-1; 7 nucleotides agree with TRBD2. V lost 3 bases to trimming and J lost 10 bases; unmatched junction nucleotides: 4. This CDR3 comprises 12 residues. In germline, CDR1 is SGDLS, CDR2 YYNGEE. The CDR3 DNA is TGTGCCAGCAGCGATAGCGGGCTCGAGCAGTTCTTC. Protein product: CASSDSGLEQFF.

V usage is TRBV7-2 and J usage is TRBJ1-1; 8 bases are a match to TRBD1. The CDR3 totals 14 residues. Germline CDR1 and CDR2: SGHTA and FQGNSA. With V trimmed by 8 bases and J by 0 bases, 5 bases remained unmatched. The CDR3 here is CASAGQGLNTEAFF. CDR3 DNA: TGTGCCAGCGCCGGACAGGGTTTGAACACTGAAGCTTTCTTT.

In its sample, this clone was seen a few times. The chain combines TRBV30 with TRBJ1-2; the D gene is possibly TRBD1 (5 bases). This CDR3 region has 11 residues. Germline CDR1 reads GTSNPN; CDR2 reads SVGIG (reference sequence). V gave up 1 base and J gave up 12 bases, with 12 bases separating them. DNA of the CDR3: TGTGCCTGGAGTGGACAGACCGTTAACACCTTC. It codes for CAWSGQTVNTF.

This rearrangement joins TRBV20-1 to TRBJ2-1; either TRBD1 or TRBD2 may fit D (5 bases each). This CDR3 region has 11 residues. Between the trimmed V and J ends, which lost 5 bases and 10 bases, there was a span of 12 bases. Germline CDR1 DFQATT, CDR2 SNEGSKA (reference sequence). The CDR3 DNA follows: TGCAGTGCTCATCGGGACCCCGAGCAGTTCTTC. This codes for CSAHRDPEQFF.

In DNA form, the CDR3 reads TGTGCCTGGAGTGTACCGACATCGGGACGGAATGAGCAGTTCTTC. Translated: CAWSVPTSGRNEQFF. The rearrangement uses TRBV30 and TRBJ2-1, with D possibly being TRBD1 or TRBD2 (5 bases each). Germline lookup yields CDR1 GTSNPN and CDR2 SVGIG (reference sequence). This CDR3 spans 15 amino acids. Trimming took 0 bases from V and 7 from J, leaving 16 bases between them. Full variable domain (outside the CDR3, taken from reference TRBV30 and TRBJ2-1): SQTIHQWPATLVQPVGSPLSLECTVEGTSNPNLYWYRQAAGRGLQLLFYSVGIGQISSEVPQNLSASRPQDRQFILSSKKLLLSDSGFYLCAWSVPTSGRNEQFFGPGTRLTVL.

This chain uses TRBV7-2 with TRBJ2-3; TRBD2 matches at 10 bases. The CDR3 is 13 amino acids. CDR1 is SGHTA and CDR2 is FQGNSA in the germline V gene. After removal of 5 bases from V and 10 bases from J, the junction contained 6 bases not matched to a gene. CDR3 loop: CASSRVAGGAQYF. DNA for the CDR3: TGTGCCAGCAGCCGGGTAGCGGGGGGAGCGCAGTATTTT.

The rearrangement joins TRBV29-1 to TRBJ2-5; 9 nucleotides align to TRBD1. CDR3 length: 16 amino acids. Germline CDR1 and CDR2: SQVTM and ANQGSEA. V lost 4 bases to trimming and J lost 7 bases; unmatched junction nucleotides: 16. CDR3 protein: CSVAINRDRDAGTQYF. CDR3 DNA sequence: TGCAGCGTTGCAATAAACCGGGACAGGGACGCGGGGACCCAGTACTTC.

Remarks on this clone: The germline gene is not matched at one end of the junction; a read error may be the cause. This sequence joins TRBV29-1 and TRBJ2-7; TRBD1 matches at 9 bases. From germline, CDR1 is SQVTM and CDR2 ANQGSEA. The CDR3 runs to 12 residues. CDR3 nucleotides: TGCAGCGTGGGGGACAGGGCGGCGAGGGAGATTTTC. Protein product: CSVGDRAAREIF.

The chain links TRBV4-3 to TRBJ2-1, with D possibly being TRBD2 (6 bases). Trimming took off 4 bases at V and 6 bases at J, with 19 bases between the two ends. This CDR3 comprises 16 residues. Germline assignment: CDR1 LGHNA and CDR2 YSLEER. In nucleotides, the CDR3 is TGCGCCAGCAGCCCGGGGGATAGGGTCCGACTCAATGAGCAGTTCTTC. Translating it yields CASSPGDRVRLNEQFF.

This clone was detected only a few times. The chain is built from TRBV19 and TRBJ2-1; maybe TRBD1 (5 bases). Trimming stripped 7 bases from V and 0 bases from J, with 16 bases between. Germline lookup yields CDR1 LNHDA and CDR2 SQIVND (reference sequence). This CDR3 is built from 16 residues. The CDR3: CASKLGPASSYNEQFF. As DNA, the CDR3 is TGTGCCAGTAAGTTGGGGCCGGCGAGCTCCTACAATGAGCAGTTCTTC. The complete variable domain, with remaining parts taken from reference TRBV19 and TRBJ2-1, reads DGGITQSPKYLFRKEGQNVTLSCEQNLNHDAMYWYRQDPGQGLRLIYYSQIVNDFQKGDIAEGYSVSREKKESFPLTVTSAQKNPTAFYLCASKLGPASSYNEQFFGPGTRLTVL.

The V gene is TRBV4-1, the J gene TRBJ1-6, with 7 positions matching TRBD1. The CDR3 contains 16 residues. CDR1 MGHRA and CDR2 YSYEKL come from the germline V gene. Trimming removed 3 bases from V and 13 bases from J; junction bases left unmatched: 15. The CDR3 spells CASSHPARDSLYPLHF. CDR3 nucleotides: TGCGCCAGCAGCCATCCTGCCCGGGACAGTCTCTACCCCCTCCACTTT.

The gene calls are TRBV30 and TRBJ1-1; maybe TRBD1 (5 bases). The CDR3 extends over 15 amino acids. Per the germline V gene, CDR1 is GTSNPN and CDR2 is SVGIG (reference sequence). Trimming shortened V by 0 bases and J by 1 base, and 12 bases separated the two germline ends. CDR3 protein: CAWSVVRTPNTEAFF. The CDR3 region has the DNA TGTGCCTGGAGTGTAGTAAGGACACCGAACACTGAAGCTTTCTTT.

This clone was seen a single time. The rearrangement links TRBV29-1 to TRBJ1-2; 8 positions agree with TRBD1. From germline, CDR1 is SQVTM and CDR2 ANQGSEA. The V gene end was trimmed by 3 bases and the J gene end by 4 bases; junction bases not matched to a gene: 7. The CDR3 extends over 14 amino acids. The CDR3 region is CSVDVPDRAYGYTF. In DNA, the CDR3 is TGCAGCGTTGACGTCCCGGACAGGGCCTATGGCTACACCTTC.

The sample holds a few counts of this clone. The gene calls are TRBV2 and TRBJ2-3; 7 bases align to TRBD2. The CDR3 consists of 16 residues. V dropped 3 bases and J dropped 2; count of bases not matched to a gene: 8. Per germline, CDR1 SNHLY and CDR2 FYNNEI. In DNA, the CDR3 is TGTGCCAGCAGTGACCCGGCTAGCGGACTCACAGATACGCAGTATTTT. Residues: CASSDPASGLTDTQYF.

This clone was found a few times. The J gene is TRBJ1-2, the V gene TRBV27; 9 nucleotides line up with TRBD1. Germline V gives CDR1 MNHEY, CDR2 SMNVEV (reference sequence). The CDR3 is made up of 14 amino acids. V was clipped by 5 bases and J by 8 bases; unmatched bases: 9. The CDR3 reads CASSPPDRGGGYTF. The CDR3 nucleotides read TGTGCCAGCAGTCCGCCGGACAGGGGTGGAGGCTACACCTTC.

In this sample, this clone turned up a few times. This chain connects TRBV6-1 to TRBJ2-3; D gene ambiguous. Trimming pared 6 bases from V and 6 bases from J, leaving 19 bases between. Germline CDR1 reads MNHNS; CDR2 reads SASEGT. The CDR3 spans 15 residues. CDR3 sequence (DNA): TGTGCCAGCAGCTTGGACGGATTCTCAACGGATACGCAGTATTTT. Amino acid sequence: CASSLDGFSTDTQYF.

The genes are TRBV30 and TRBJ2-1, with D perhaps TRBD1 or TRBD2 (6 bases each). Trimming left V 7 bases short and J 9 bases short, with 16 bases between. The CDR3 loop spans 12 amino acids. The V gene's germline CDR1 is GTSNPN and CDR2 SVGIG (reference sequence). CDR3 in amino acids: CASGTWGAEQFF. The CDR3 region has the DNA TGTGCCTCAGGGACCTGGGGGGCTGAGCAGTTCTTC.

CDR3 in DNA: TGTGCCATCAGAGACCGGGACGGAGAGACCCAGTACTTC. This encodes CAIRDRDGETQYF. The rearrangement joins TRBV10-3 to TRBJ2-5, with D possibly called TRBD1 or TRBD2 (5 bases each). The CDR3 covers 13 residues. Germline V gene sequence: CDR1 ENHRY, CDR2 SYGVKD. V gave up 6 bases and J gave up 4 bases, with 12 bases separating them.

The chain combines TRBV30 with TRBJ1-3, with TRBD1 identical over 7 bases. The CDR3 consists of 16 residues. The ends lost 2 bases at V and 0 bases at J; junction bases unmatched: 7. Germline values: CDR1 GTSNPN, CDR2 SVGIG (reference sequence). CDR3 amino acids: CAWSRQGIVSGNTIYF. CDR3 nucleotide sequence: TGTGCCTGGAGTCGACAGGGAATTGTCTCTGGAAACACCATATATTTT.

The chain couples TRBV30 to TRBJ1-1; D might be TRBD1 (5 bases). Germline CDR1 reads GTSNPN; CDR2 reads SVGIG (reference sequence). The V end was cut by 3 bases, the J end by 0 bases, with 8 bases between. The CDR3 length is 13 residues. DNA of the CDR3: TGTGCCTGGAGGTGGGGCTTGAACACTGAAGCTTTCTTT. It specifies CAWRWGLNTEAFF.

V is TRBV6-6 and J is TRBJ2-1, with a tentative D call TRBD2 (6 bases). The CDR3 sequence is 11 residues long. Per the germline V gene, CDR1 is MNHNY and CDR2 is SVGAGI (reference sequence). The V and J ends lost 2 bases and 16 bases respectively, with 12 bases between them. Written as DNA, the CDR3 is TGTGCCAGCAGTTACCGGGACTCCCCTTTCTTC. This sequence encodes CASSYRDSPFF.